This is a list of T cell receptor beta chains from one sample in a study of blood T cell repertoires in COVID-19. Profiling relied on immunoSEQ multiplex PCR, and the TCRdb table lists in-frame clones only, not all of them. The data show under 450,000 clones, 86% seen once. What was sequenced was peripheral blood. These receptor sequences come from a woman in her fifties or sixties with COVID-19, enrolled during active disease. CDR3s leave out the opening cysteine and the closing phenylalanine or tryptophan. The order of the fields is V gene, clone size, J gene, CDR3 protein. Only part of the rows carry a size: once, few, many, or a class if the clone is expanded.

TRBV19,.,TRBJ1-1,ASKGQGGTEAF
TRBV30,.,TRBJ2-7,AWGPRRESYEQY
TRBV7-3,.,TRBJ2-1,ASSLGLAGSREQF
TRBV5-1,.,TRBJ1-1,ASRVGHSAGDTEAF
TRBV3-1/TRBV3-2,few,TRBJ1-6,ASSSRQGETISYNSPLH
TRBV19,.,TRBJ2-3,ASRVLAGGSPDTQY
TRBV29-1,.,TRBJ2-1,SVDQAGYNEQF
TRBV5-1,.,TRBJ2-3,ASSRQDSTDTQY
TRBV6-5,few,TRBJ1-2,ASSSYRDRTLGGYT
TRBV5-1,.,TRBJ1-1,ASSLDRMNTEAF
TRBV5-1,.,TRBJ2-3,ASSLTMVAAGRTDTQY
TRBV4-1,.,TRBJ1-2,ASSLNQGFNGYT
TRBV10-3,.,TRBJ1-1,AISEMGAEAF
TRBV19,.,TRBJ1-5,ASSKGQGFGPQH
TRBV3-1/TRBV3-2,.,TRBJ2-7,ASTPAKWTSGGNSYEQY
TRBV9,.,TRBJ2-3,ASSVGGLAPDTQY
TRBV6-5,.,TRBJ2-5,ASIPPGSQETQY
TRBV2,.,TRBJ1-3,ASSEGSGSGNTIY
TRBV30,.,TRBJ2-2,AWGGLTTGELF
TRBV7-9,.,TRBJ2-7,ASSLATLEEQY
TRBV30,.,TRBJ1-1,AWSVVRNTEAF
TRBV5-1,.,TRBJ2-2,ASSPLGLTAVSGGAYDGELF
TRBV4-1,few,TRBJ2-2,ASSQESGGYTGELF
TRBV7-9,.,TRBJ2-7,ASSIPGRQVYEQY
TRBV7-2,.,TRBJ2-7,ASSSSRYEQY
TRBV15,.,TRBJ2-1,ATSRQESGGALYNEQF
TRBV9,.,TRBJ2-5,ASSTSGLAGGPETQY
TRBV13,.,TRBJ2-3,ASSIRLTPTDTQY
TRBV9,.,TRBJ1-4,ASSVSRTSEKLF
TRBV12-5,.,TRBJ1-6,ASGSGTAWLTLH
TRBV5-1,.,TRBJ2-2,ASSLAVAGGTGELF
TRBV7-2,.,TRBJ1-1,ASSSRRGIGRTEAF
TRBV30,.,TRBJ1-5,AWSSWQINQPQH
TRBV19,.,TRBJ1-2,ASSKGTGDDYGYT
TRBV6-5,.,TRBJ2-7,ASRLAGGSYEQY
TRBV5-6,once,TRBJ2-1,ASSLDETLINEQF
TRBV7-2,.,TRBJ2-2,ASSFFGVGTGELF
TRBV4-1,.,TRBJ2-2,ASSQMTGIKTGELF
TRBV12-5,.,TRBJ2-5,ASGPAGVGETQY
TRBV28,.,TRBJ1-2,ASSPAGERGYT
TRBV3-1/TRBV3-2,.,TRBJ2-7,ASSLTSGGLHEQY
TRBV5-1,few,TRBJ2-3,ASTIPGGDTQY
TRBV3-1/TRBV3-2,.,TRBJ1-1,ASSLHSLNTEAF
TRBV27,few,TRBJ1-2,ASSLSGQGNGYT
TRBV29-1,.,TRBJ2-7,SVEEKDRAPYEQY